This T cell receptor beta chain was found in a study of cytomegalovirus exposure and HLA in healthy donors. Broader study findings: A later analysis found most CMV-associated TCR beta chains apparently HLA-restricted.

Worth noting for this clone: Its antigen is currently unknown. Other nucleotide sequences in the sample specify the same CDR3.

This CDR3 spans 16 amino acids. Germline lookup yields CDR1 MGHRA and CDR2 YSYEKL. Trimming removed 6 bases from V and 1 base from J; junction bases left unmatched: 7. Both 60 Vbeta primers and 13 Jbeta primers went into the PCR. The table came from immunoSEQ multiplex PCR; TCRdb's copy has only in-frame clones and leaves some out. The sample has about 120,000 clones; 77% are singletons. This chain connects TRBV4-1 to TRBJ1-5; the match to TRBD1 covers 9 bases. The sequenced sample was PBMCs. This TCR was recovered from a man aged 40-50 years in good health and CMV-seropositive. CDR3 amino acids: CASSPTGGGSNQPQHF. In nucleotides, the CDR3 is TGCGCCAGCAGTCCAACAGGGGGCGGGAGCAATCAGCCCCAGCATTTT.